Below are 22 T cell receptor beta chains sequenced from a single sample in a study of cytotoxic CD8 clonotypes in ibrutinib-treated CLL. Using immunoSEQ multiplex PCR, the repertoire was profiled, and TCRdb retains in-frame clones only, with some absent. The table has about 130,000 clones, less than 90% seen once. The sequencing here drew on PBMCs, taken after 24 months of ibrutinib treatment. The receptors come from a human donor with chronic lymphocytic leukemia.

The chain couples TRBV5-4 to TRBJ1-5; D possibly corresponds to TRBD1 (5 bases). Trimming took 0 bases from V and 7 from J, leaving 17 bases between them. CDR1 SGHNT and CDR2 YYREEE come from the germline V gene (reference sequence). The CDR3 length is 16 residues. The CDR3 region has the DNA TGTGCCAGCAGCTTGGGGGGCGGTGACACCCGCCAGCCCCAGCATTTT. Translated: CASSLGGGDTRQPQHF. The full variable domain, with the rest looked up from reference TRBV5-4 and TRBJ1-5, is ETGVTQSPTHLIKTRGQQVTLRCSSQSGHNTVSWYQQALGQGPQFIFQYYREEENGRGNFPPRFSGLQFPNYSSELNVNALELDDSALYLCASSLGGGDTRQPQHFGDGTRLSIL.

This chain links TRBV7-9 with TRBJ2-5; D is perhaps TRBD1 or TRBD2 (6 bases each). The CDR3 runs to 14 residues. Trimming shortened V by 1 base and J by 2 bases, and 8 bases separated the two germline ends. The germline V gene encodes CDR1 SEHNR and CDR2 FQNEAQ (reference sequence). In DNA form, the CDR3 reads TGTGCCAGCAGCTTAGGGGGGGCACAAGAGACCCAGTACTTC. Protein: CASSLGGAQETQYF.

V gene TRBV11-2 combines with J gene TRBJ1-2; unclear D gene. The length of the CDR3 is 14 residues. The germline CDR1 and CDR2 sequences are SGHAT and FQNNGV. V lost 1 base and J lost 4, with 10 bases in between. CDR3 protein: CASSLAGRSYGYTF. Written as DNA, the CDR3 is TGTGCCAGCAGCTTAGCCGGACGGAGCTATGGCTACACCTTC.

This clone showed up just a few times. V gene TRBV10-1 combines with J gene TRBJ1-2, with 8 bases that match TRBD1. Germline assignment: CDR1 WNHNN and CDR2 SYGVQD (reference sequence). CDR3 length: 15 residues. The V and J ends lost 9 bases and 4 bases, in that order; junction bases with no gene match: 13. The CDR3 here is CARSTSGQAFYGYTF. The CDR3 nucleotides are TGCGCCAGATCGACATCGGGACAGGCGTTCTATGGCTACACCTTC.

The rearrangement links TRBV28 to TRBJ1-5; no clear D gene. This CDR3 comprises 16 residues. The V gene's germline CDR1 is MDHEN and CDR2 SYDVKM. Trimming took 1 base from V and 5 from J, leaving 15 bases between them. The CDR3: CASSLLNQAVYQPQHF. The CDR3 DNA reads TGTGCCAGCAGTTTATTAAATCAGGCTGTCTATCAGCCCCAGCATTTT.

V is TRBV4-3 and J is TRBJ2-7; D possibly matches TRBD1 or TRBD2 (5 bases each). The V gene lost 0 bases and the J gene lost 4 bases, with 13 bases spanning the gap. The germline V gene encodes CDR1 LGHNA and CDR2 YSLEER. This CDR3 has 15 residues. CDR3 sequence (DNA): TGCGCCAGCAGCCAAGACTTGGGGGAAGCGTACGAGCAGTACTTC. It encodes CASSQDLGEAYEQYF.

The chain has TRBV7-9 and TRBJ1-2, with a weak D call TRBD1 (6 bases). CDR1 is SEHNR and CDR2 is FQNEAQ in the germline V gene (reference sequence). V was trimmed by 2 bases and J by 2 bases, leaving 9 bases between them. The CDR3 covers 14 residues. This CDR3 is CASSLRQANYGYTF. The CDR3 nucleotides are TGTGCCAGCAGCTTAAGACAGGCGAACTATGGCTACACCTTC.

The chain recombines TRBV5-4 with TRBJ1-1; D possibly corresponds to TRBD1 (6 bases). The CDR3 has 16 residues. V shed 4 bases and J shed 1 base, with 17 bases lying between them. Germline V lookup: CDR1 SGHNT, CDR2 YYREEE (reference sequence). CDR3 loop: CASSPGGRTSNTEAFF. In DNA, the CDR3 is TGTGCCAGCAGCCCGGGGGGCAGAACTTCGAACACTGAAGCTTTCTTT.

The V gene is TRBV29-1, the J gene TRBJ2-3; the D gene is possibly TRBD2 (7 bases). Looked up from germline, CDR1 is SQVTM and CDR2 is ANQGSEA. Trimming stripped 8 bases from V and 0 bases from J, with 12 bases between. This CDR3 spans 13 amino acids. Here the CDR3 DNA reads TGCAGCTGGGGGGGCTGGAGCACAGATACGCAGTATTTT. Translating gives CSWGGWSTDTQYF.

The chain carries TRBV6-6 and TRBJ2-1; no reliable D call. Germline values: CDR1 MNHNY, CDR2 SVGAGI (reference sequence). The CDR3 extends over 13 amino acids. V dropped 4 bases and J dropped 8 bases, with 12 bases sitting between them. The CDR3 DNA follows: TGTGCCAGCAGTTGGTTTAGTATCGATGAGCAGTTCTTC. It specifies CASSWFSIDEQFF.

This chain connects TRBV30 to TRBJ1-6; 10 bases fit TRBD1. The germline V gene has CDR1 GTSNPN and CDR2 SVGIG (reference sequence). With 7 bases clipped from V and 13 bases from J, the junction kept 10 bases outside the gene matches. This CDR3 has 13 amino acids. The CDR3 is CALSRDRGLPLHF. Here the CDR3 DNA reads TGTGCCTTATCCCGGGACAGGGGCCTCCCCCTCCACTTT.

The chain uses TRBV7-2 and TRBJ1-3; unclear D gene. The CDR3 spans 13 residues. In germline, CDR1 is SGHTA, CDR2 FQGNSA. With 5 bases removed from V and 8 bases from J, the gap between germline ends came to 13 bases. The CDR3 reads CASSPSLRDTIYF. The CDR3 DNA follows: TGTGCCAGCAGCCCATCCCTGAGGGACACCATATATTTT.

This chain joins TRBV9 and TRBJ2-2, with 7 bases matching TRBD1. Germline CDR1 SGDLS, CDR2 YYNGEE. This CDR3 is 14 amino acids long. The V segment lost 3 bases and the J segment 5 bases; nucleotides outside the gene matches: 4. The CDR3 spells CASSAQTGTGELFF. DNA for the CDR3: TGTGCCAGCAGCGCCCAGACAGGGACCGGGGAGCTGTTTTTT.

This chain's CDR3 is CASSNGDLDIQYF. Here the CDR3 DNA reads TGTGCCAGCAGTAACGGGGACCTGGACATTCAGTACTTC. The chain is built from TRBV28 and TRBJ2-4; the D gene could be TRBD1 or TRBD2 (5 bases each). CDR3 length: 13 amino acids. Trimming shortened V by 5 bases and J by 8 bases, and 13 bases separated the two germline ends. Germline V lookup: CDR1 MDHEN, CDR2 SYDVKM.

The rearrangement joins TRBV5-4 to TRBJ1-2; 7 positions match TRBD1. Germline loops: CDR1 SGHNT, CDR2 YYREEE (reference sequence). The CDR3 length is 14 residues. Trimming at V came to 4 bases and at J to 8 bases, leaving 11 bases not matched to a gene. This CDR3 is CASSPVGRGRGYTF. CDR3 nucleotides: TGTGCCAGCAGCCCTGTAGGGAGGGGGCGAGGCTACACCTTC. Filled out from reference TRBV5-4 and TRBJ1-2, the complete variable domain reads ETGVTQSPTHLIKTRGQQVTLRCSSQSGHNTVSWYQQALGQGPQFIFQYYREEENGRGNFPPRFSGLQFPNYSSELNVNALELDDSALYLCASSPVGRGRGYTFGSGTRLTVV.

V gene TRBV6-1 combines with J gene TRBJ1-5; 8 nucleotides match TRBD1. The CDR3 extends over 16 amino acids. V was pared by 4 bases and J by 1 base, with 6 bases of the junction left unmatched. Germline CDR1 is MNHNS and CDR2 is SASEGT. CDR3 sequence reads: CASSVGQAGSNQPQHF. CDR3 bases: TGTGCCAGCAGTGTGGGACAGGCAGGGAGCAATCAGCCCCAGCATTTT.

The chain uses TRBV7-9 and TRBJ1-4, with 10 nucleotides matching TRBD1. The CDR3 extends over 17 amino acids. Trimming removed 1 base from V and 4 bases from J; junction bases left unmatched: 6. Germline V gives CDR1 SEHNR, CDR2 FQNEAQ (reference sequence). CDR3 bases: TGTGCCAGCAGCTTAGAAGGGACAGGGGCCAGTAATGAAAAACTGTTTTTT. This sequence encodes CASSLEGTGASNEKLFF.

The rearrangement joins TRBV30 to TRBJ2-7, with a possible D match to TRBD1 (6 bases). Trimming left V 4 bases short and J 4 bases short, with 14 bases between. Per germline, CDR1 GTSNPN and CDR2 SVGIG (reference sequence). The CDR3 loop spans 13 amino acids. CDR3 DNA: TGTGCCTGGACCGAGGACAGCGATTACGAGCAGTACTTC. Encoded protein: CAWTEDSDYEQYF.

The chain uses TRBV19 and TRBJ1-1, with D hard to call. CDR3 length: 14 amino acids. Per the germline V gene, CDR1 is LNHDA and CDR2 is SQIVND (reference sequence). V was trimmed by 5 bases and J by 4 bases, leaving 14 bases between them. CDR3 in DNA: TGTGCCAGTAGTTCCGGACCATCGGGCACTGAAGCTTTCTTT. It yields the protein CASSSGPSGTEAFF.

The chain uses TRBV5-5 and TRBJ2-5; possibly TRBD1 for D (6 bases). The V gene lost 4 bases and the J gene lost 2 bases, with 12 bases spanning the gap. Germline CDR1 SGHKS, CDR2 YYEKEE (reference sequence). The CDR3 is 14 amino acids. The CDR3: CASSREDRQETQYF. The CDR3 bases are TGTGCCAGCAGCAGAGAGGACAGACAAGAGACCCAGTACTTC.

The chain joins TRBV6-1 to TRBJ2-3, with 8 nucleotides matching TRBD2. Germline V gene data show CDR1 as MNHNS and CDR2 as SASEGT. Trimming at V came to 6 bases and at J to 1 base, leaving 6 bases not matched to a gene. The CDR3 covers 15 residues. CDR3 loop: CASRQTSGGTDTQYF. The CDR3 region has the DNA TGTGCCAGCAGGCAAACTAGCGGCGGCACAGATACGCAGTATTTT.

This chain joins TRBV7-8 and TRBJ1-5, with a weak D call TRBD1 (6 bases). The CDR3 runs to 15 residues. Germline CDR1 is SGHVS and CDR2 is FQNEAQ. The V gene lost 1 base and the J gene lost 2 bases, with 9 bases spanning the gap. The CDR3 reads CASSLVSGGNQPQHF. CDR3 sequence (DNA): TGTGCCAGCAGCTTAGTTTCAGGGGGCAATCAGCCCCAGCATTTT.